The 18 T cell receptor beta chains below all came from one sample that was sequenced in a study of technical replicates of blood from a handful of donors (dated by TCRdb to 2017 to 2019). The library was obtained by the immunoSEQ multiplex PCR assay. TCRdb limited this immuneACCESS table to in-frame rearrangements with V and J called. A share of clones is missing; checked studies link under half to unresolved V genes, and the rest is unexplained. The sample table lists about 70,000 clones, over 85% of them with a count of one. The ten most abundant clones make up approximately 0.4% of the sample. Material: T cells isolated from PBMCs. Receptors were obtained from a human donor in good health.

This clone is a singleton in its sample. The chain employs TRBV10-3 and TRBJ1-5; D uncertain. V was shortened by 4 bases and J by 5 bases, with 9 bases between the two germline ends. The V gene's germline CDR1 is ENHRY and CDR2 SYGVKD. The CDR3 totals 13 residues. The CDR3 region is CAISVSSDQPQHF. The CDR3 bases are TGTGCCATCAGTGTGTCGTCTGATCAGCCCCAGCATTTT.

The chain carries TRBV5-4 and TRBJ2-7; 8 bases agree with TRBD2. Germline CDR1 SGHNT, CDR2 YYREEE (reference sequence). The V gene end was trimmed by 1 base and the J gene end by 6 bases; junction bases not matched to a gene: 12. The CDR3 totals 16 residues. The CDR3 DNA reads TGTGCCAGCAGCTTGCCCGGGGGGGGCGGGTACGGCGAGCAGTACTTC. It specifies CASSLPGGGGYGEQYF.

The V gene is TRBV7-9, the J gene TRBJ2-2; D is undetermined. V lost 4 bases and J 6 bases, leaving 9 bases between the germline ends. The germline CDR1 and CDR2 sequences are SEHNR and FQNEAQ (reference sequence). This CDR3 comprises 13 residues. CDR3 in amino acids: CASSSPTSGELFF. The CDR3 DNA reads as TGTGCCAGCAGCTCTCCGACATCCGGGGAGCTGTTTTTT.

The chain uses TRBV29-1 and TRBJ1-2; TRBD1 matches 12 bases. The J segment lost 6 bases and the V segment lost 3 bases, leaving 8 bases of the junction unmatched. The CDR3 runs 15 residues. Germline V gene lookup returns CDR1 SQVTM and CDR2 ANQGSEA. This CDR3 reads CSVDRMGQGADGYTF. CDR3 coding DNA: TGCAGCGTTGATCGGATGGGACAGGGGGCTGATGGCTACACCTTC.

The gene calls are TRBV11-2 and TRBJ2-1; D possibly corresponds to TRBD1 (5 bases). V was shortened by 1 base and J by 5 bases, with 9 bases between the two germline ends. The CDR3 consists of 14 residues. CDR1 SGHAT and CDR2 FQNNGV come from the germline V gene. The CDR3: CASSLGGVNNEQFF. Written as DNA, the CDR3 is TGTGCCAGCAGCTTAGGGGGCGTGAACAATGAGCAGTTCTTC.

V is TRBV7-3 and J is TRBJ1-1, with D possibly matching TRBD1 (5 bases). The CDR3 totals 14 residues. Germline loops: CDR1 SGHTA, CDR2 FQGTGA. Trimming shortened V by 1 base and J by 0 bases, and 6 bases separated the two germline ends. In nucleotides, the CDR3 is TGTGCCAGCAGCTTAAAGGGGCTGAACACTGAAGCTTTCTTT. Protein sequence: CASSLKGLNTEAFF.

The rearrangement joins TRBV5-1 to TRBJ2-3, with 11 bases aligning to TRBD2. Germline CDR1 and CDR2: SGHRS and YFSETQ. With V trimmed by 3 bases and J by 9 bases, 15 bases remained unmatched. The CDR3 sequence is 17 residues long. CDR3 coding DNA: TGCGCCAGCAGCTCCCAGGGAGGTGATGCTAGCGGGAGGACGCAGTATTTT. Translated: CASSSQGGDASGRTQYF.

V gene TRBV19 combines with J gene TRBJ1-1; D gene unclear. V was pared by 5 bases and J by 4 bases, with 8 bases between. CDR3 length: 12 amino acids. The germline V gene has CDR1 LNHDA and CDR2 SQIVND (reference sequence). The CDR3 DNA reads as TGTGCCAGTAGTTTGAGTTTCACTGAAGCTTTCTTT. It translates to CASSLSFTEAFF.

The chain joins TRBV7-9 to TRBJ2-3; D is possibly TRBD1 (5 bases). The V gene lost 5 bases and the J gene lost 6 bases, with 15 bases spanning the gap. The CDR3 totals 14 residues. The V gene's germline CDR1 is SEHNR and CDR2 FQNEAQ (reference sequence). CDR3 residues: CASSQGPIADTQYF. CDR3 DNA sequence: TGTGCCAGCAGCCAGGGCCCAATCGCGGATACGCAGTATTTT.

This clone came up once. The gene calls are TRBV10-3 and TRBJ1-5, with 9 bases identical to TRBD1. Germline loops: CDR1 ENHRY, CDR2 SYGVKD. The CDR3 spans 15 residues. Losses at the gene ends were 0 bases for V and 6 bases for J; bases not matched to a gene: 3. The CDR3 region has the DNA TGTGCCATCAGTGAGTCAACAGGGGGCACTCAGCCCCAGCATTTT. This gives the protein CAISESTGGTQPQHF.

V is TRBV5-6 and J is TRBJ2-2; possible D gene TRBD1, 6 bases. Per the germline V gene, CDR1 is SGHDT and CDR2 is YYEEEE. Trimming removed 4 bases at V and 4 bases at J, with 11 bases between. The CDR3 length is 14 residues. The chain's CDR3 is CASSLTGITGELFF. DNA for the CDR3: TGTGCCAGCAGCCTGACAGGAATCACCGGGGAGCTGTTTTTT.

V is TRBV18 and J is TRBJ1-2; the D is unclear. V lost 5 bases and J lost 3, with 7 bases in between. The CDR3 is made up of 12 amino acids. Germline CDR1 KGHSH, CDR2 LQKENI. The CDR3 DNA reads as TGTGCCAGCTCAATCTCCTACTATGGCTACACCTTC. Residues: CASSISYYGYTF.

The CDR3 protein is CAWSPDSSAYNEQFF. CDR3 nucleotides: TGTGCCTGGAGTCCTGACTCCTCGGCGTACAATGAGCAGTTCTTC. The rearrangement links TRBV30 to TRBJ2-1; D unclear. Germline CDR1 GTSNPN, CDR2 SVGIG (reference sequence). Trimming pared 2 bases from V and 4 bases from J, leaving 15 bases between. This CDR3 spans 15 amino acids.

The chain recombines TRBV5-6 with TRBJ1-4; 7 nucleotides agree with TRBD1. J lost 7 bases, V lost 4 bases, and 7 bases had no gene match. The CDR3 runs 14 residues. CDR1 and CDR2 (germline): SGHDT, YYEEEE. CDR3 sequence (DNA): TGTGCCAGCAGCCGGGACAGCTTTAGTGAAAAACTGTTTTTT. Protein product: CASSRDSFSEKLFF. Variable domain in full (rest from reference TRBV5-6 and TRBJ1-4): DAGVTQSPTHLIKTRGQQVTLRCSPKSGHDTVSWYQQALGQGPQFIFQYYEEEERQRGNFPDRFSGHQFPNYSSELNVNALLLGDSALYLCASSRDSFSEKLFFGSGTQLSVL.

The rearrangement uses TRBV27 and TRBJ1-1; perhaps TRBD1 as D (6 bases). With 4 bases removed from V and 2 bases from J, the gap between germline ends came to 11 bases. Germline lookup yields CDR1 MNHEY and CDR2 SMNVEV (reference sequence). There are 14 residues in the CDR3. CDR3 in amino acids: CASSSSGANTEAFF. The CDR3 bases are TGTGCCAGCAGTTCTTCAGGGGCAAACACTGAAGCTTTCTTT.

V gene TRBV6-6 combines with J gene TRBJ2-1, with TRBD2 matching over 8 bases. The CDR3 totals 13 residues. The V and J ends lost 4 bases and 6 bases, in that order; junction bases with no gene match: 2. The germline V gene has CDR1 MNHNY and CDR2 SVGAGI (reference sequence). CDR3 DNA: TGTGCCAGCAGTTCTACTAGCGGCAATGAGCAGTTCTTC. Residues: CASSSTSGNEQFF.

This clone was recorded only once. The V call is TRBV28, the J call TRBJ1-1; TRBD1 agrees at 8 bases. J gave up 5 bases and V 6 bases, and 11 bases lay outside the gene matches. CDR3 length: 15 amino acids. Per the germline V gene, CDR1 is MDHEN and CDR2 is SYDVKM. The DNA for the CDR3 is TGTGCCAGCAGCCCCCCCCGGACAGGGAAGACTGAAGCTTTCTTT. Translating gives CASSPPRTGKTEAFF.

V gene TRBV9 combines with J gene TRBJ2-7, with no clear D. The germline CDR1 and CDR2 sequences are SGDLS and YYNGEE. V lost 4 bases, J lost 3 bases, and 5 bases lay in between. This CDR3 is built from 11 residues. For the CDR3, the DNA is TGTGCCAGCAGCTACGGCTACGAGCAGTACTTC. Translation: CASSYGYEQYF.